One sample yielded the 7 T cell receptor beta chains listed below, sequenced in a study of blood T cell repertoires in COVID-19. Repertoires were generated with immunoSEQ multiplex PCR, while TCRdb's copy carries only in-frame clones and drops some. The sample yields approximately 300,000 clones, 89% seen once. Sequencing was carried out using PBMCs or T cells enriched from blood (not recorded which). These TCRs come from a woman aged 30 to 39 who had recovered from COVID-19.

CDR3 amino acids: CASSAEFYNEQFF. Here the CDR3 DNA reads TGTGCCAGCAGCGCAGAATTTTACAATGAGCAGTTCTTC. The V and J genes are TRBV3-1 (or the pseudogene TRBV3-2) and TRBJ2-1; the D is unclear. The CDR3 loop spans 13 amino acids. Germline-derived CDR1 and CDR2 are LGHDT and YNNKEL (reference sequence). Trimming removed 5 bases at V and 4 bases at J, with 9 bases between.

The rearrangement uses TRBV6-5 and TRBJ1-5; D call uncertain. Between the trimmed V and J ends, which lost 0 bases and 6 bases, there was a span of 9 bases. The CDR3 totals 14 residues. CDR1 and CDR2 (germline): MNHEY, SVGAGI. CDR3 bases: TGTGCCAGCAGTTACTCGGTGGCAGGTCAGCCCCAGCATTTT. This codes for CASSYSVAGQPQHF.

In this sample, this clone turned up once. The chain carries TRBV7-2 and TRBJ2-5; possible D gene TRBD2, 5 bases. V was clipped by 1 base and J by 7 bases, with 16 bases between them. Germline V gene lookup returns CDR1 SGHTA and CDR2 FQGNSA. The CDR3 consists of 15 residues. The chain's CDR3 is CASSLEGGLSATQYF. The DNA of the CDR3 is TGTGCCAGCAGCTTAGAGGGCGGGTTAAGCGCGACCCAGTACTTC. The full variable domain, rest sourced from reference TRBV7-2 and TRBJ2-5, is GAGVSQSPSNKVTEKGKDVELRCDPISGHTALYWYRQSLGQGLEFLIYFQGNSAPDKSGLPSDRFSAERTGGSVSTLTIQRTQQEDSAVYLCASSLEGGLSATQYFGPGTRLLVL.

V usage is TRBV4-1 and J usage is TRBJ2-1, with D uncertain. Trimming left V 0 bases short and J 8 bases short, with 8 bases between. CDR1 and CDR2 from the germline V gene are MGHRA and YSYEKL. The CDR3 length is 13 residues. In nucleotides, the CDR3 is TGCGCCAGCAGCCAAGATGAGAATTATGAGCAGTTCTTC. Protein product: CASSQDENYEQFF.

The rearrangement links TRBV6-2 or TRBV6-3 to TRBJ1-1, with 7 bases identical to TRBD1. Germline assignment: CDR1 MNHEY and CDR2 SVGEGT. Trimming removed 5 bases from V and 1 base from J; junction bases left unmatched: 4. This CDR3 comprises 14 residues. The CDR3 nucleotides read TGTGCCAGCAGTACCTGGGACAGGAACACTGAAGCTTTCTTT. Amino acids: CASSTWDRNTEAFF.

The table lists this clone with a count of one. V is TRBV2 and J is TRBJ2-2, with 7 bases identical to TRBD1. This CDR3 has 14 residues. J gave up 5 bases and V 6 bases, and 6 bases lay outside the gene matches. The germline V gene encodes CDR1 SNHLY and CDR2 FYNNEI. CDR3 nucleotide sequence: TGTGCCAGCAGAGAGGGGGCGCGAACCGGGGAGCTGTTTTTT. Translating it yields CASREGARTGELFF. Full variable domain (missing parts from reference TRBV2 and TRBJ2-2): EPEVTQTPSHQVTQMGQEVILRCVPISNHLYFYWYRQILGQKVEFLVSFYNNEISEKSEIFDDQFSVERPDGSNFTLKIRSTKLEDSAMYFCASREGARTGELFFGEGSRLTVL.

The chain couples TRBV4-2 to TRBJ1-1; tentatively, D is TRBD1 (5 bases). The CDR3 is 16 amino acids. The V end was cut by 4 bases, the J end by 2 bases, with 17 bases between. Per germline, CDR1 LGHNA and CDR2 YNFKEQ. CDR3 nucleotides: TGTGCCAGCAGCCGGGCTGTGGACACCCCCAACACTGAAGCTTTCTTT. Its translation: CASSRAVDTPNTEAFF.